This T cell receptor (beta chain) was obtained from a study of T cells in Graves' hyperthyroidism and ophthalmopathy. Germline-derived CDR1 and CDR2 are MDHEN and SYDVKM. After removal of 2 bases from V and 1 base from J, the junction contained 10 bases not matched to a gene. This CDR3 comprises 17 residues. At least ten counts were recorded for this clonotype. There were TCR beta CDR3 regions amplified from RNA transcripts. When the TCR CDR3 underwent first-round RT-PCR, the HTBI primer set was used. TCRdb recomputed calls from the multiplex PCR reads with MiXCR, one row per CDR3 protein. This sample carries around 400,000 distinct CDR3 sequences, approximately 14% of them seen once, and the ten largest clones take about 21%.

The TCR was taken from a woman aged 60-70 years with Graves' ophthalmopathy. The V gene is TRBV28, the J gene TRBJ1-1; 7 bases agree with TRBD1. The specimen was blood. The chain's CDR3 is CASSLPQPTGRNTEAFF. The CDR3 bases are TGTGCCAGCAGTTTACCCCAACCGACAGGGAGGAACACTGAAGCTTTCTTT.